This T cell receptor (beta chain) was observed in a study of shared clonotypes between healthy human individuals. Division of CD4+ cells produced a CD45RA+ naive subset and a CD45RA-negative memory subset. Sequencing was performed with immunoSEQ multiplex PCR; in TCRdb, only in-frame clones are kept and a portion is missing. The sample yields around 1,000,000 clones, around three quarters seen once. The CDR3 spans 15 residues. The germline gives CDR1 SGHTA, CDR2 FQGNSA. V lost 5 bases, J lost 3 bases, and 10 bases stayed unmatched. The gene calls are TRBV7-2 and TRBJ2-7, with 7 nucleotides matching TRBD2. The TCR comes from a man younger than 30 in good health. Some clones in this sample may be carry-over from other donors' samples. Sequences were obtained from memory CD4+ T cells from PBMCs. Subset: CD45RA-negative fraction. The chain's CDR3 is CASSLNGDYNYEQYF. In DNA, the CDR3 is TGTGCCAGCAGCCTCAATGGGGACTACAACTACGAGCAGTACTTC. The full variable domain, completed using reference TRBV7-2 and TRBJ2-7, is GAGVSQSPSNKVTEKGKDVELRCDPISGHTALYWYRQSLGQGLEFLIYFQGNSAPDKSGLPSDRFSAERTGGSVSTLTIQRTQQEDSAVYLCASSLNGDYNYEQYFGPGTRLTVT.